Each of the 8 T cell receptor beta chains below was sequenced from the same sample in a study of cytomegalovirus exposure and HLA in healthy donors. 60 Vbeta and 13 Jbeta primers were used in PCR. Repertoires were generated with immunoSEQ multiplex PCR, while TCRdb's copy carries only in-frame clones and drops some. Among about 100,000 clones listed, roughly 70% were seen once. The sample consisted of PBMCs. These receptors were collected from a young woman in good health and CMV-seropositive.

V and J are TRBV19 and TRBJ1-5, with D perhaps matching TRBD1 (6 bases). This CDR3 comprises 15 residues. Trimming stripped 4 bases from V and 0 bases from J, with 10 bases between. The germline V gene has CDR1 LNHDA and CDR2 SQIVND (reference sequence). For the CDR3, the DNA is TGTGCCAGTAGTAAGGGGGACGTTAGCAATCAGCCCCAGCATTTT. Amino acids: CASSKGDVSNQPQHF.

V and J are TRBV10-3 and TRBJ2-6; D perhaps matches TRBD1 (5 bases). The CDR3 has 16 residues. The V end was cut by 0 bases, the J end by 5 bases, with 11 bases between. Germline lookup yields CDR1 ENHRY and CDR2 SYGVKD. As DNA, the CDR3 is TGTGCCATCAGTGAGTCGACAGAGACAAGGGCCAACGTCCTGACTTTC. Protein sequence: CAISESTETRANVLTF.

In nucleotides, the CDR3 is TGTGCCAGTAGTATAGGCCCAGGGACCTACGAGCAGTACTTC. Its protein product is CASSIGPGTYEQYF. The rearrangement links TRBV19 to TRBJ2-7; maybe TRBD1 (5 bases). The CDR3 extends over 14 amino acids. V gave up 1 base and J gave up 2 bases, with 9 bases separating them. CDR1 is LNHDA, CDR2 SQIVND, per germline (reference sequence).

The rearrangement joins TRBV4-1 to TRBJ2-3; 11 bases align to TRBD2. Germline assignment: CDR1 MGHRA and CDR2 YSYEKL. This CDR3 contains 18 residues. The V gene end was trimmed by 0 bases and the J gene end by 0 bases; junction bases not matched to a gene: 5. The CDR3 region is CASSQDGGLAVSTDTQYF. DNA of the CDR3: TGCGCCAGCAGCCAAGATGGGGGACTAGCGGTAAGCACAGATACGCAGTATTTT.

DNA for the CDR3: TGTGCCAGCAGGAAGGACAGGGGTCAAACTGAAGCTTTCTTT. Protein product: CASRKDRGQTEAFF. This rearrangement joins TRBV6-5 to TRBJ1-1, with 9 bases identical to TRBD1. This CDR3 comprises 14 residues. Per the germline V gene, CDR1 is MNHEY and CDR2 is SVGAGI. The V and J ends lost 6 bases and 5 bases, in that order; junction bases with no gene match: 7.

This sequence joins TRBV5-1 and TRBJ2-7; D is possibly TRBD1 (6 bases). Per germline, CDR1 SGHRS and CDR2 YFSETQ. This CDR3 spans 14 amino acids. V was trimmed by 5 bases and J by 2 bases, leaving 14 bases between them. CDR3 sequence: CASRAGPGAYEQYF. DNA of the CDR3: TGCGCCAGCAGGGCCGGCCCAGGGGCCTACGAGCAGTACTTC.

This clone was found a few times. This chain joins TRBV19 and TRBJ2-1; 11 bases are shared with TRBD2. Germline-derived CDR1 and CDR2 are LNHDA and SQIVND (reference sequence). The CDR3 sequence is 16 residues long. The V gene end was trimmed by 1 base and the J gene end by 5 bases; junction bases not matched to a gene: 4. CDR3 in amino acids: CASSIVETSGNNEQFF. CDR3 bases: TGTGCCAGTAGTATAGTCGAGACTAGCGGGAACAATGAGCAGTTCTTC.

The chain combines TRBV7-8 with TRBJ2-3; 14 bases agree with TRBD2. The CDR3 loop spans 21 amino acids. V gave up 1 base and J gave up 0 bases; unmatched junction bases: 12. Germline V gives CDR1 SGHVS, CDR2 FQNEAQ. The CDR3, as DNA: TGTGCCAGCAGCTTAGGGTCCCTGACTAGCGGGAGGGCCCTTAGCACAGATACGCAGTATTTT. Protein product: CASSLGSLTSGRALSTDTQYF.